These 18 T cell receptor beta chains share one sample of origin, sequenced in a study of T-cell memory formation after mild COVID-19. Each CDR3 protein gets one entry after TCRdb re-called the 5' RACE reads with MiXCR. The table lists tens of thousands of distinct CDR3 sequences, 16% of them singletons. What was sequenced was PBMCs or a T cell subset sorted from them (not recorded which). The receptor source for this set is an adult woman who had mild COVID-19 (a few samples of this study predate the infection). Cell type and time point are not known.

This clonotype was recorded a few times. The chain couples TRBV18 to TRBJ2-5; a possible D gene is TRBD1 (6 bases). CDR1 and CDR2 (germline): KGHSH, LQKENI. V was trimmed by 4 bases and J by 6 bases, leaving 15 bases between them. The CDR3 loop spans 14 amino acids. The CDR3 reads CASSLEDDRQTQYF. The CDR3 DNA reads TGTGCCAGCTCACTCGAGGACGACAGGCAGACCCAGTACTTC.

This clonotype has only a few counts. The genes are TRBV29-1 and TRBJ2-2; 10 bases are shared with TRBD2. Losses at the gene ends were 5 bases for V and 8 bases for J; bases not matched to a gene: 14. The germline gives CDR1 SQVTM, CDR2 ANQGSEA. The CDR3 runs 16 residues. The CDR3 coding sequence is TGCAGCGTTTCGGGACTAGCGTCAGGCGGTTGGGGGGAGCTGTTTTTT. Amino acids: CSVSGLASGGWGELFF.

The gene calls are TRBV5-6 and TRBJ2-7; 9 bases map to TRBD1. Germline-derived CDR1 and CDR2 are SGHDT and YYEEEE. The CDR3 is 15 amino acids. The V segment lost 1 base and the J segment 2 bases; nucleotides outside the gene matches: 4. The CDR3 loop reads CASSLQGQGTYEQYF. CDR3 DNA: TGTGCCAGCAGCTTGCAAGGACAGGGGACCTACGAGCAGTACTTC.

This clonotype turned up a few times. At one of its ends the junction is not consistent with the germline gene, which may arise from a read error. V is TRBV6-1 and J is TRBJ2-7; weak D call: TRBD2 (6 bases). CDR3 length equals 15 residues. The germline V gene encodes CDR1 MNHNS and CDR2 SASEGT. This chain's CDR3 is CASSEGAGSSYEQYF. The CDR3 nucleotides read TGTGCCAGCAGCGAAGGGGCGGGGAGCTCCTACGAGCAGTACTTC.

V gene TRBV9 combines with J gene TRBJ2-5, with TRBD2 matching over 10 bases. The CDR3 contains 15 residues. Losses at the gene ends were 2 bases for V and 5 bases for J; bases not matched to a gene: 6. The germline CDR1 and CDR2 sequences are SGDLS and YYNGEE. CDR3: CASSVDLAGDETQYF. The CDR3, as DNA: TGTGCCAGCAGCGTTGATCTAGCGGGAGATGAGACCCAGTACTTC.

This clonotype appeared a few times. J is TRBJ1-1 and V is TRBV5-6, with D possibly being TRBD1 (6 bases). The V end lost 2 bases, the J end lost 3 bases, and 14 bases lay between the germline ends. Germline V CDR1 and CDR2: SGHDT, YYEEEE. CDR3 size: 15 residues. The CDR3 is CASSLVQGLDTEAFF. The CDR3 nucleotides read TGTGCCAGCAGCTTAGTCCAGGGGTTGGACACTGAAGCTTTCTTT.

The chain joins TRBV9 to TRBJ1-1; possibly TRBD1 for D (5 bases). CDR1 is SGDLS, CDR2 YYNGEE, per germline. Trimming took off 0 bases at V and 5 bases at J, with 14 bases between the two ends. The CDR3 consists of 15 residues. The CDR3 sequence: CASSVGRDQWTEAFF. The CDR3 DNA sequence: TGTGCCAGCAGCGTAGGCAGGGATCAGTGGACTGAAGCTTTCTTT.

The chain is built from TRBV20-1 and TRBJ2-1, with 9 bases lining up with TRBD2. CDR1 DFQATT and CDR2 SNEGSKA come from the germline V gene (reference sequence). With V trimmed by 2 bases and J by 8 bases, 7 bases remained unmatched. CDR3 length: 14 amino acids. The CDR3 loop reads CSARRLAGQDEQFF. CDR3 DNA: TGCAGTGCTAGAAGGCTAGCGGGACAAGATGAGCAGTTCTTC.

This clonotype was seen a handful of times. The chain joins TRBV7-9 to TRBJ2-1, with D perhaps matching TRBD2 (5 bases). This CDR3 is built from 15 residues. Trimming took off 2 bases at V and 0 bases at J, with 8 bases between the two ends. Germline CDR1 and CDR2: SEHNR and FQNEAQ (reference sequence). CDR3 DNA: TGTGCCAGCAGCTTAAAAGGGAGCTCCTACAATGAGCAGTTCTTC. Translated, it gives CASSLKGSSYNEQFF.

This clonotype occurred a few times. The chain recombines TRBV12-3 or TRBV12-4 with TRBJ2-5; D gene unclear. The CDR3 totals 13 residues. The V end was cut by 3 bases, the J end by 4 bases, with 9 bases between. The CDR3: CASSFTAGETQYF. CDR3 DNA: TGTGCCAGCAGTTTTACCGCAGGAGAGACCCAGTACTTC.

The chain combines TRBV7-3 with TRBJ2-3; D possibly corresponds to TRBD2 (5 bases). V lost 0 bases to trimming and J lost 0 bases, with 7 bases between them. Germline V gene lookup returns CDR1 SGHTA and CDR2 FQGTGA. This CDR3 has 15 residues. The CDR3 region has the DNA TGTGCCAGCAGCTTAACGGGAGCTAGCACAGATACGCAGTATTTT. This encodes CASSLTGASTDTQYF.

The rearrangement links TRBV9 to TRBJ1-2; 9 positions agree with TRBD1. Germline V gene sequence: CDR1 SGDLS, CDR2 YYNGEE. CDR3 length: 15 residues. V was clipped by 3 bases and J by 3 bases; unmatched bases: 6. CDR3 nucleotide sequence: TGTGCCAGCAGCGCTCCGGGACAGGGTGACTATGGCTACACCTTC. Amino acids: CASSAPGQGDYGYTF.

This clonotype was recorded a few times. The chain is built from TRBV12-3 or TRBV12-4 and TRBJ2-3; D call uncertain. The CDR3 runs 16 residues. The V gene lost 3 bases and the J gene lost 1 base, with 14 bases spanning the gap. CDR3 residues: CASSFFPPEGTDTQYF. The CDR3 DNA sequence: TGTGCCAGCAGTTTCTTCCCCCCTGAGGGCACAGATACGCAGTATTTT.

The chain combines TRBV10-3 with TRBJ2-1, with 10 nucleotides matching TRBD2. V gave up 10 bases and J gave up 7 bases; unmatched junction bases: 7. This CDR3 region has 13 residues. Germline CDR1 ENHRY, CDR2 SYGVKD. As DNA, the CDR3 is TGTGCCACTGGGTTAGCGGGGGGTAATGAGCAGTTCTTC. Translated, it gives CATGLAGGNEQFF.

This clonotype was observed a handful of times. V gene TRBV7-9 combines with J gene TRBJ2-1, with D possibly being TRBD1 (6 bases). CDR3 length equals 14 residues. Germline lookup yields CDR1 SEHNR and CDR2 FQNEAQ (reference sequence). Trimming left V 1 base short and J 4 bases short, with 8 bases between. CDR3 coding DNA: TGTGCCAGCAGCTTAGGAGGGGGTTACAATGAGCAGTTCTTC. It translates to CASSLGGGYNEQFF.

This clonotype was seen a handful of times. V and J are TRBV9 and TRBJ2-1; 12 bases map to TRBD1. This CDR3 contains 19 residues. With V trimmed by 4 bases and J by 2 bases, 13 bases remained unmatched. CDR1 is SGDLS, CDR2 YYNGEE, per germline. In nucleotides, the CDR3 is TGTGCCAGCAGCTCCCCGGGACAGGGGGCCCCGGAAGCCTACAATGAGCAGTTCTTC. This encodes CASSSPGQGAPEAYNEQFF.

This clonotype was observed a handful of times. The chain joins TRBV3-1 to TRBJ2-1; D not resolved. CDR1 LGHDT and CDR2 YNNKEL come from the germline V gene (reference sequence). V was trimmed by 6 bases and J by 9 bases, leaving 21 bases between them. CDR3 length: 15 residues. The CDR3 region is CASSHYHEGVGEQFF. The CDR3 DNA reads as TGTGCCAGCAGTCATTACCATGAAGGAGTGGGTGAGCAGTTCTTC.

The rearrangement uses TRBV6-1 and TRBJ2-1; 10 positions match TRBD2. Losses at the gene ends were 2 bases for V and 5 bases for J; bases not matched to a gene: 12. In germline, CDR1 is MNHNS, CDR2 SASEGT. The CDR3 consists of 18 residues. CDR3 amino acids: CASSERTWTSGGNNEQFF. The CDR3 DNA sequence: TGTGCCAGCAGTGAAAGGACCTGGACTAGCGGAGGGAACAATGAGCAGTTCTTC.